The T cell receptor beta chain under discussion was sequenced for a study of T cell responses to AZD1222 COVID-19 vaccine. A remark on this clone: The antigen remains undetermined.

CDR3 length equals 16 residues. V dropped 4 bases and J dropped 4; count of bases not matched to a gene: 9. The germline gives CDR1 SGHRS, CDR2 YFSETQ. Findings of the study overall: At baseline, just a handful of AZD1222 recipients tested seropositive.

Sequencing was performed with immunoSEQ multiplex PCR; in TCRdb, only in-frame clones are kept and a portion is missing. The sample records about 130,000 clones, around 90% being singletons. The clonotype was recovered from an adult in good health. This chain links TRBV5-1 with TRBJ2-1, with 9 bases that match TRBD1. The sequences come from peripheral blood, collected on day 0 of AZD1222 vaccination. The DNA of the CDR3 is TGCGCCAGCAGCCTACTCACAGGGGGCGGTTACAATGAGCAGTTCTTC. It encodes CASSLLTGGGYNEQFF.